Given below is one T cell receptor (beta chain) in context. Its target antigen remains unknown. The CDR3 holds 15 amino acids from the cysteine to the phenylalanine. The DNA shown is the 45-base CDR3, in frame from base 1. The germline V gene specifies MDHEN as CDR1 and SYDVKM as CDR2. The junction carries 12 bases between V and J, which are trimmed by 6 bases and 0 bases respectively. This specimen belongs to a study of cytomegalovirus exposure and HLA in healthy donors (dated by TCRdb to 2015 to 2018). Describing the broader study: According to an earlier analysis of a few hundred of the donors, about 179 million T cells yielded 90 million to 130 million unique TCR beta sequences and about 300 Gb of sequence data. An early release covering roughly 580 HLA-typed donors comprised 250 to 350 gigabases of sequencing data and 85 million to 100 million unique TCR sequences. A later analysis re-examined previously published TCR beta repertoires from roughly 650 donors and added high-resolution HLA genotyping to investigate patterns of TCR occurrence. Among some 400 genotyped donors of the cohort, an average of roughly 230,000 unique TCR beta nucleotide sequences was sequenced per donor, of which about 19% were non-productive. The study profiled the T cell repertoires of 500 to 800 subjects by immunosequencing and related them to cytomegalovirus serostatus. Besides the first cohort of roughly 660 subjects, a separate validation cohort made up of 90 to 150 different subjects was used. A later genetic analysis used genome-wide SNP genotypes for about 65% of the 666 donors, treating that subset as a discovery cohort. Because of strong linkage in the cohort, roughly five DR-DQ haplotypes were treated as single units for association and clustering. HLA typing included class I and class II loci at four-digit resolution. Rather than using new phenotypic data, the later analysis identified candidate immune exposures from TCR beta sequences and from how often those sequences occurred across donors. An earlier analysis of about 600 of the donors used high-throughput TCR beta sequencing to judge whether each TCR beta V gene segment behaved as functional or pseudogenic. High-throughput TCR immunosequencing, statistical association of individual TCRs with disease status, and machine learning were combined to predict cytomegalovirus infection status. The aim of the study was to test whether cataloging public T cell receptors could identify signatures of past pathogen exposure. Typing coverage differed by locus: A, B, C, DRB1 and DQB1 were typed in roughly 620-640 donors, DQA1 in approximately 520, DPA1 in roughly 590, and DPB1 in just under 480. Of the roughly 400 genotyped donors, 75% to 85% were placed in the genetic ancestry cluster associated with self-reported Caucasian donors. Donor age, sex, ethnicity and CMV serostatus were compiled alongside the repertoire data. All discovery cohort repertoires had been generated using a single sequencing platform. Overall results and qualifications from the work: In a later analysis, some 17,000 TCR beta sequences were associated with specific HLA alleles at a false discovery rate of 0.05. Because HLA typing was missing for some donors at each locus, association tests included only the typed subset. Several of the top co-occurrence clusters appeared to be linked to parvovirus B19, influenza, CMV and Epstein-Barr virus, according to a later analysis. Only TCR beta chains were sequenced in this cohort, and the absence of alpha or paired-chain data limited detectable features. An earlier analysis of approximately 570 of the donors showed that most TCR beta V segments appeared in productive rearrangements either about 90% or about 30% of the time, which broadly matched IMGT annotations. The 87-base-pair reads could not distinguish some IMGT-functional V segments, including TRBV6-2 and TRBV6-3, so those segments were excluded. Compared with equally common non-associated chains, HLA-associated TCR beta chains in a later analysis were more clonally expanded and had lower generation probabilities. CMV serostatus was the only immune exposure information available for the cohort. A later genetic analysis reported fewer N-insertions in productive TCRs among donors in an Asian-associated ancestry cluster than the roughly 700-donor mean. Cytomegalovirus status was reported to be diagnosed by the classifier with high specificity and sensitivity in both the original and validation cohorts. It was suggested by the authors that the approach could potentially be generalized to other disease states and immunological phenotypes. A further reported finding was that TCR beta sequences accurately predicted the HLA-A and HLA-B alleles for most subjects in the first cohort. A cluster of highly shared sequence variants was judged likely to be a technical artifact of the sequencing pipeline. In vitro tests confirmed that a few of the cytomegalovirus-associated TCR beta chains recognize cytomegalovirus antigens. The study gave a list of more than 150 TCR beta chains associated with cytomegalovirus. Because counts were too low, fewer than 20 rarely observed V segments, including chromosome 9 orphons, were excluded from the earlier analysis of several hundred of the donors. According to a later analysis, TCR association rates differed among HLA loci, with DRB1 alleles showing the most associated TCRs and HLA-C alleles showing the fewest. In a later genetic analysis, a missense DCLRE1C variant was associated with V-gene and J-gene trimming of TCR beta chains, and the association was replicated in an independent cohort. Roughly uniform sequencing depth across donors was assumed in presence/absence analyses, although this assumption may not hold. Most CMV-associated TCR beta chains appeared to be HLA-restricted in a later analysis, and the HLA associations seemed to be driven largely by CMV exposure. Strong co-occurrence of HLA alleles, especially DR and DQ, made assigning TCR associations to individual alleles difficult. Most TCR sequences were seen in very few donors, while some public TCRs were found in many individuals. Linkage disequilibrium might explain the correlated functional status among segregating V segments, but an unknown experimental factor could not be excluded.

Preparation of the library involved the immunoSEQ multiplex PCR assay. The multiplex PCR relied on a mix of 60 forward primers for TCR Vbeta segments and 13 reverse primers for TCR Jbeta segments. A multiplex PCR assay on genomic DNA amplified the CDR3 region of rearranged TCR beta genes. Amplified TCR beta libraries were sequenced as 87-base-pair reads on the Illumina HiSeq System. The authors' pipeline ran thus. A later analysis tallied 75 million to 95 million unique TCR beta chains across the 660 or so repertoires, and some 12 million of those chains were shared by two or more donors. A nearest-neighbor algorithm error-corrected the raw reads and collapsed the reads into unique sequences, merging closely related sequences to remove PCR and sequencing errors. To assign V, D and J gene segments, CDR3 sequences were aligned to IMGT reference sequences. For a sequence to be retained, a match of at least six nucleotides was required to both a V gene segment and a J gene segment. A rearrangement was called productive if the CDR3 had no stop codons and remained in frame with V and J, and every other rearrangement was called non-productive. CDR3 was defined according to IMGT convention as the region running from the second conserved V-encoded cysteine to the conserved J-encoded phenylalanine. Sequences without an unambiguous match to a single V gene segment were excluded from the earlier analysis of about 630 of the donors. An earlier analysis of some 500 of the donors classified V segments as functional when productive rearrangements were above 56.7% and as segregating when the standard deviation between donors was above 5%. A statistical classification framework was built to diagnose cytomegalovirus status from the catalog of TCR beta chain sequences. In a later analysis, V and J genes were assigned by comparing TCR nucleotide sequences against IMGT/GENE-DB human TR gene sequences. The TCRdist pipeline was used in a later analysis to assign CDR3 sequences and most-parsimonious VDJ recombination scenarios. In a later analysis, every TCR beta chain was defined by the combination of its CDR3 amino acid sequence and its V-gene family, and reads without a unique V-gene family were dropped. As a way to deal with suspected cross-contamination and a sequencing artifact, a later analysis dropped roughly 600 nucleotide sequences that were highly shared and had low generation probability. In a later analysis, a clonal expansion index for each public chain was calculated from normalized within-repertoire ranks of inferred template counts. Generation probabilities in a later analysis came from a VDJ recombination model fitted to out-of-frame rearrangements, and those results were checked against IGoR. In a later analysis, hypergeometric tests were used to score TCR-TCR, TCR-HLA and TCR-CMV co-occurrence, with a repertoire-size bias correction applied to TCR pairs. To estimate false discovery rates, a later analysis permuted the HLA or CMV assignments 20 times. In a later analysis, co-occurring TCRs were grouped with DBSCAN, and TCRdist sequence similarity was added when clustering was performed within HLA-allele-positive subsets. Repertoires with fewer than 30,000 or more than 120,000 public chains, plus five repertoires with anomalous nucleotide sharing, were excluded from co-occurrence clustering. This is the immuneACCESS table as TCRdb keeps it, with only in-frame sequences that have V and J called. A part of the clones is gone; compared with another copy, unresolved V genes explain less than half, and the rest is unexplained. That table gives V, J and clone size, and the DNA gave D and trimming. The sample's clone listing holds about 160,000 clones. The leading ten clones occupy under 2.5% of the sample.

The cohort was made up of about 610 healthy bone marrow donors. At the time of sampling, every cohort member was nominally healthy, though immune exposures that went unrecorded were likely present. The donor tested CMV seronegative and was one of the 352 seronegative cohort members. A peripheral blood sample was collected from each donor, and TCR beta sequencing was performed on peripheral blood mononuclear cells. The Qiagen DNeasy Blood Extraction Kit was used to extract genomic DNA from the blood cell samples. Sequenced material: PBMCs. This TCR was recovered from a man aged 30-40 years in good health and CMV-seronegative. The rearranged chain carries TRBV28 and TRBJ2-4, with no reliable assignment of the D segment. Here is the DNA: TGTGCCAGCAGCCTATCTACCCTAGCCAAAAACATTCAGTACTTC. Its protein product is CASSLSTLAKNIQYF.